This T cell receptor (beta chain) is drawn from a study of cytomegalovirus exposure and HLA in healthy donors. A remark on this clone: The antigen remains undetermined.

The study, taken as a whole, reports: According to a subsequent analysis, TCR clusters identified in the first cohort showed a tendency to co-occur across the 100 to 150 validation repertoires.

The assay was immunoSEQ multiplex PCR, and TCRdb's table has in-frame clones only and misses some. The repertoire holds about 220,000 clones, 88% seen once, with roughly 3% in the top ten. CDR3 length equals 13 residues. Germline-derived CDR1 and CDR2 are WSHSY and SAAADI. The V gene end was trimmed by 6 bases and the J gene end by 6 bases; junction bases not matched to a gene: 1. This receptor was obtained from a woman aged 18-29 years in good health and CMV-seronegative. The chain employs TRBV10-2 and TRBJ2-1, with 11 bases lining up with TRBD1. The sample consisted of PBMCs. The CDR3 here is CASSGTGGNEQFF. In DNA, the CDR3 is TGCGCCAGCAGCGGGACAGGGGGCAATGAGCAGTTCTTC.